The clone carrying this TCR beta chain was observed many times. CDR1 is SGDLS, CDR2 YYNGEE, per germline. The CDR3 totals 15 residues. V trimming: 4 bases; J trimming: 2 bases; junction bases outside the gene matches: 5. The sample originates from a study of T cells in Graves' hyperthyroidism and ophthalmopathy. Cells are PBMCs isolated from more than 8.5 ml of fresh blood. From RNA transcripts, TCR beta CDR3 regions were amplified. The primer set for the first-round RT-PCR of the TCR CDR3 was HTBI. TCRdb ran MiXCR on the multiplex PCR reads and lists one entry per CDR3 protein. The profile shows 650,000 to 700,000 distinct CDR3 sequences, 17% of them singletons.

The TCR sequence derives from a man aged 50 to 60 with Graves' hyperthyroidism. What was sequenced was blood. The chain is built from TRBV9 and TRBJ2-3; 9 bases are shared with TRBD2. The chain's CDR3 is CASSPLAGDTDTQYF. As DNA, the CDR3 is TGTGCCAGCAGCCCCTTAGCGGGAGACACAGATACGCAGTATTTT.